One sample yielded the 10 T cell receptor beta chains listed below, sequenced in a study of cytomegalovirus exposure and HLA in healthy donors. The PCR had 60 Vbeta and 13 Jbeta primers. TCRdb's copy holds only in-frame clones and misses some; the assay was immunoSEQ multiplex PCR. This sample carries 120,000 or so clones, around 84% of them seen once, and the ten largest clones take 6.3%. The sequencing sample was made of PBMCs. The receptors derive from a woman aged 40 to 50 in good health and CMV-seronegative.

This sequence joins TRBV19 and TRBJ2-3, with TRBD1 matching over 7 bases. Germline trimming cut 5 bases from V and 4 bases from J; bases unmatched to any gene: 9. Germline V gene sequence: CDR1 LNHDA, CDR2 SQIVND (reference sequence). The CDR3 has 15 amino acids. DNA of the CDR3: TGTGCCAGTAGTCCGACAGGGATGAGGGCAGATACGCAGTATTTT. Its translation is CASSPTGMRADTQYF. Variable domain in full (rest from reference TRBV19 and TRBJ2-3): DGGITQSPKYLFRKEGQNVTLSCEQNLNHDAMYWYRQDPGQGLRLIYYSQIVNDFQKGDIAEGYSVSREKKESFPLTVTSAQKNPTAFYLCASSPTGMRADTQYFGPGTRLTVL.

The chain uses TRBV4-2 and TRBJ1-5; perhaps TRBD1 as D (6 bases). V lost 0 bases to trimming and J lost 6 bases, with 12 bases between them. The CDR3 has 15 amino acids. Looked up from germline, CDR1 is LGHNA and CDR2 is YNFKEQ. The CDR3 DNA is TGTGCCAGCAGCCAAGAGGCGGGGGGCGGTCAGCCCCAGCATTTT. It encodes CASSQEAGGGQPQHF.

CDR3 in DNA: TGCGCCAGCAGCCAAGGTCGTGGGGGCGATGAAAAACTGTTTTTT. Protein sequence: CASSQGRGGDEKLFF. The rearrangement links TRBV4-1 to TRBJ1-4, with D tentatively TRBD1 (6 bases). The CDR3 is made up of 15 amino acids. Germline CDR1 and CDR2: MGHRA and YSYEKL. Trimming pared 1 base from V and 6 bases from J, leaving 12 bases between.

This clone was counted once. The J gene is TRBJ1-2, the V gene TRBV4-2; D perhaps matches TRBD1 (6 bases). In germline, CDR1 is LGHNA, CDR2 YNFKEQ. The CDR3 is made up of 15 amino acids. V was clipped by 0 bases and J by 3 bases, with 11 bases between them. The CDR3 DNA sequence: TGTGCCAGCAGCCAAGACCAAGGGGGTGACTATGGCTACACCTTC. Translating it yields CASSQDQGGDYGYTF.

The CDR3: CASSLGTATEAFF. CDR3 nucleotides: TGTGCCAGCAGCCTTGGGACAGCCACTGAAGCTTTCTTT. The V call is TRBV16, the J call TRBJ1-1; TRBD1 agrees at 7 bases. This CDR3 region has 13 residues. Germline V CDR1 and CDR2: KGHSY, FQNENV. Trimming took 4 bases from V and 4 from J; bases not matched to a gene: 3.

The chain combines TRBV28 with TRBJ2-7, with D perhaps matching TRBD1 (6 bases). Per germline, CDR1 MDHEN and CDR2 SYDVKM. This CDR3 has 15 amino acids. V lost 2 bases to trimming and J lost 7 bases, with 18 bases between them. The CDR3 loop is CASSLILTGKGEQYF. CDR3 in DNA: TGTGCCAGCAGTTTAATCCTGACAGGCAAAGGGGAGCAGTACTTC.

This chain connects TRBV6-5 to TRBJ1-1, with 7 nucleotides matching TRBD1. J gave up 6 bases and V 7 bases, and 11 bases lay outside the gene matches. The germline gives CDR1 MNHEY, CDR2 SVGAGI. There are 14 residues in the CDR3. DNA for the CDR3: TGTGCCAGCAAAGACAGGGCGGATCAGGCTGAAGCTTTCTTT. It codes for CASKDRADQAEAFF.

The V and J genes are TRBV10-3 and TRBJ1-1, with 8 bases that match TRBD1. Germline V gene lookup returns CDR1 ENHRY and CDR2 SYGVKD. The CDR3 is made up of 14 amino acids. After removal of 3 bases from V and 1 base from J, the junction contained 1 base not matched to a gene. CDR3 amino acids: CAISDGTGNTEAFF. DNA of the CDR3: TGTGCCATCAGTGATGGGACAGGGAACACTGAAGCTTTCTTT.

This clone occurred a few times. The rearrangement joins TRBV28 to TRBJ2-7, with 7 bases identical to TRBD1. CDR3 length equals 15 residues. Germline V gene sequence: CDR1 MDHEN, CDR2 SYDVKM. The V gene end was trimmed by 5 bases and the J gene end by 3 bases; junction bases not matched to a gene: 10. CDR3 bases: TGTGCCAGCAGTGAAACGACAGGGATGGTCTACGAGCAGTACTTC. This encodes CASSETTGMVYEQYF.

This clone has a handful of counts. This chain connects TRBV20-1 to TRBJ1-1, with 9 bases matching TRBD1. Germline CDR1 and CDR2: DFQATT and SNEGSKA (reference sequence). This CDR3 has 11 amino acids. V lost 6 bases and J lost 10; bases outside the gene matches: 6. The CDR3 sequence is CSARDRAAAFF. For the CDR3, the DNA is TGCAGTGCGCGGGACAGGGCGGCAGCTTTCTTT.